What follows is one TCR beta chain and its context. Its antigen is unidentified. With 1 base removed from V and 12 bases from J, the gap between germline ends came to 13 bases. In germline, CDR1 is MNHNS, CDR2 SASEGT. This CDR3 spans 13 amino acids. The data derive from a study of cytomegalovirus exposure and HLA in healthy donors. Use of 60 Vbeta and 13 Jbeta primers characterized the PCR. Libraries were prepared by immunoSEQ multiplex PCR; TCRdb keeps only in-frame clonotypes and omits some of them. The data show fewer than 90,000 clones, around 79% seen once. Study-wide results and caveats: Rarity held for most TCR sequences, but there were some public TCRs that occurred in many donors.

The rearrangement links TRBV6-1 to TRBJ2-1, with D possibly TRBD1 on 6 matching bases. The TCR originated in a female donor in good health and CMV-seronegative. The specimen sequenced was PBMCs. This chain's CDR3 is CASSEGDTVRQFF. CDR3 sequence (DNA): TGTGCCAGCAGTGAAGGGGACACGGTCCGGCAGTTCTTC.